The following is a TCR beta chain sequence with its context. The CDR3 contains 14 residues. The junction had 3 bases not matched to a gene; V was cut back by 4 bases and J by 0 bases. CDR1 MGHDK and CDR2 SYGVNS come from the germline V gene. Profiling relied on immunoSEQ multiplex PCR, and the TCRdb table lists in-frame clones only, not all of them. The data show 65,000 to 85,000 clones, approximately 95% seen once. The data are from a study of T cell changes during pregnancy in multiple sclerosis. The sample here was CD4+ T cells from peripheral blood mononuclear cells, taken after pregnancy. The TCR comes from a female donor with multiple sclerosis, enrolled in a pregnancy study. V gene TRBV25-1 combines with J gene TRBJ2-7; the match to TRBD2 covers 7 bases. The CDR3 sequence is CASSASGASYEQYF. CDR3 nucleotide sequence: TGTGCCAGCAGTGCTAGCGGCGCCTCCTACGAGCAGTACTTC.